The next 24 T cell receptor beta chains were all read from a single sample in a study of cytomegalovirus exposure and HLA in healthy donors. The primer mix had 60 Vbeta and 13 Jbeta primers. The table came from immunoSEQ multiplex PCR; TCRdb's copy has only in-frame clones and leaves some out. The sample lists 100,000 or so clones; 65% to 80% were seen once. The specimen was PBMCs. The receptors stem from a female donor in good health and CMV-seropositive.

This chain uses TRBV28 with TRBJ2-7; the D is unclear. The length of the CDR3 is 13 residues. V lost 6 bases to trimming and J lost 3 bases, with 12 bases between them. The V gene's germline CDR1 is MDHEN and CDR2 SYDVKM. The CDR3 coding sequence is TGTGCCAGCAGCAGTCTTACACGCTACGAGCAGTACTTC. It translates to CASSSLTRYEQYF.

The J gene is TRBJ1-2, the V gene TRBV7-9; D ambiguous. The CDR3 totals 15 residues. Looked up from germline, CDR1 is SEHNR and CDR2 is FQNEAQ (reference sequence). Trimming cost V 3 bases and J 1 base, with 12 bases left between them. DNA of the CDR3: TGTGCCAGCAGCTTGGGCAGTCTTCTTAACTATGGCTACACCTTC. Translated, it gives CASSLGSLLNYGYTF.

The J gene is TRBJ2-7, the V gene TRBV7-9; D remains ambiguous. V lost 2 bases to trimming and J lost 6 bases, with 17 bases between them. Looked up from germline, CDR1 is SEHNR and CDR2 is FQNEAQ (reference sequence). The CDR3 totals 15 residues. The CDR3 region is CASSLYSSSSSEQYF. CDR3 sequence (DNA): TGTGCCAGCAGCTTATACAGCTCCAGTTCTTCCGAGCAGTACTTC.

The chain recombines TRBV6-6 with TRBJ2-7; D is unclear. The germline V gene encodes CDR1 MNHNY and CDR2 SVGAGI (reference sequence). V was clipped by 4 bases and J by 5 bases, with 12 bases between them. The CDR3 loop spans 13 amino acids. This chain's CDR3 is CASSSASSNEQYF. The CDR3 coding sequence is TGTGCCAGCAGTTCGGCTAGTTCCAACGAGCAGTACTTC.

CDR3 loop: CASSPPSGDTQYF. The DNA for the CDR3 is TGCGCCAGCAGCCCTCCTAGCGGGGATACGCAGTATTTT. The chain links TRBV4-3 to TRBJ2-3; 8 positions agree with TRBD2. With V trimmed by 4 bases and J by 6 bases, 3 bases remained unmatched. The germline V gene has CDR1 LGHNA and CDR2 YSLEER. This CDR3 is built from 13 residues.

In this sample, this clone turned up once. This chain joins TRBV29-1 and TRBJ1-1, with a weak D call TRBD1 (6 bases). The germline V gene encodes CDR1 SQVTM and CDR2 ANQGSEA. This CDR3 is 12 amino acids long. Deletions cut 6 bases from V and 4 bases from J, with 12 bases between. This chain's CDR3 is CSVYRVGTEAFF. The CDR3 DNA is TGCAGCGTGTACAGGGTAGGCACTGAAGCTTTCTTT.

This clone has more than one count but fewer than ten. This sequence joins TRBV25-1 and TRBJ1-4; D gene unclear. Germline V gene sequence: CDR1 MGHDK, CDR2 SYGVNS. Trimming cost V 8 bases and J 8 bases, with 9 bases left between them. CDR3 size: 11 residues. CDR3 amino acids: CASSRGEKLFF. The CDR3 DNA follows: TGTGCCAGCTCCCGGGGAGAAAAACTGTTTTTT.

A note on this clone: At one end, the junction sequence differs from germline, possibly due to a read error. The chain links TRBV5-4 to TRBJ2-1; 13 bases fit TRBD2. Germline V gene data show CDR1 as SGHNT and CDR2 as YYREEE (reference sequence). The CDR3 runs 16 residues. The CDR3 protein is CASSSTSGGAYDEQFF. In nucleotides, the CDR3 is TGTGCCAGCAGTTCAACTAGCGGGGGGGCCTACGATGAGCAGTTCTTC.

The chain employs TRBV18 and TRBJ2-7, with D perhaps TRBD1 (5 bases). The CDR3 totals 15 residues. V was trimmed by 6 bases and J by 2 bases, leaving 17 bases between them. CDR1 and CDR2 from the germline V gene are KGHSH and LQKENI. The CDR3 DNA is TGTGCCAGCTCTAACCAGGGCGCGGCTCCCTACGAGCAGTACTTC. Its translation is CASSNQGAAPYEQYF.

This clone has a handful of counts. The genes are TRBV4-2 and TRBJ1-5; TRBD1 might be the D (6 bases). Trimming removed 5 bases from V and 3 bases from J, with 17 bases in between. CDR1 is LGHNA, CDR2 YNFKEQ, per germline. This CDR3 has 16 amino acids. As DNA, the CDR3 is TGTGCCAGCAGCACCACAACAGGGTCGTACAATCAGCCCCAGCATTTT. Its translation is CASSTTTGSYNQPQHF.

V is TRBV6-1 and J is TRBJ1-1; D is ambiguous. Germline V gives CDR1 MNHNS, CDR2 SASEGT. V shed 8 bases and J shed 0 bases, with 13 bases lying between them. This CDR3 contains 14 residues. The chain's CDR3 is CASGEARMNTEAFF. The DNA for the CDR3 is TGTGCCAGCGGAGAGGCCAGAATGAACACTGAAGCTTTCTTT.

This clone showed up just once. The rearrangement uses TRBV30 and TRBJ2-5; TRBD2 might be the D (5 bases). Germline CDR1 GTSNPN, CDR2 SVGIG (reference sequence). This CDR3 comprises 14 residues. Trimming removed 0 bases at V and 0 bases at J, with 8 bases between. The CDR3 spells CAWSVMRDQETQYF. The CDR3, as DNA: TGTGCCTGGAGTGTGATGAGGGACCAAGAGACCCAGTACTTC.

This sequence joins TRBV9 and TRBJ2-2; TRBD1 aligns across 7 bases. Germline loops: CDR1 SGDLS, CDR2 YYNGEE. CDR3 length: 15 residues. Trimming at V came to 2 bases and at J to 4 bases, leaving 5 bases not matched to a gene. In DNA form, the CDR3 reads TGTGCCAGCAGCGTTGGGGACAGCGTCACCGGGGAGCTGTTTTTT. Protein sequence: CASSVGDSVTGELFF.

The chain has TRBV11-3 and TRBJ2-1; maybe TRBD1 (6 bases). This CDR3 comprises 15 residues. The V end lost 2 bases, the J end lost 0 bases, and 8 bases lay between the germline ends. Germline CDR1 is SGHNT and CDR2 is YENEEA. CDR3 DNA: TGTGCCAGCAGCTTAAGACAGGACTCCTACAATGAGCAGTTCTTC. Amino acid sequence: CASSLRQDSYNEQFF. The whole variable domain, remainder taken from reference TRBV11-3 and TRBJ2-1, is EAGVVQSPRYKIIEKKQPVAFWCNPISGHNTLYWYLQNLGQGPELLIRYENEEAVDDSQLPKDRFSAERLKGVDSTLKIQPAELGDSAVYLCASSLRQDSYNEQFFGPGTRLTVL.

The CDR3 DNA reads as TGTGCCAGCAGCTCGGGACAGGGGGGGATCAATTCACCCCTCCACTTT. The encoded protein is CASSSGQGGINSPLHF. The rearrangement links TRBV7-2 to TRBJ1-6; 11 bases are shared with TRBD1. Germline CDR1 and CDR2: SGHTA and FQGNSA. V was clipped by 4 bases and J by 7 bases; unmatched bases: 6. The CDR3 has 16 residues.

The J gene is TRBJ1-1, the V gene TRBV6-1; possibly TRBD1 for D (5 bases). This CDR3 has 14 residues. V gave up 6 bases and J gave up 7 bases, with 18 bases separating them. From germline, CDR1 is MNHNS and CDR2 SASEGT. The CDR3 DNA reads TGTGCCAGCAGCCGGGGGGACCGAATAAGTGAAGCTTTCTTT. This gives the protein CASSRGDRISEAFF.

Concerning this clone itself: The same CDR3 can be traced to other DNA sequences in this sample. The V and J genes are TRBV18 and TRBJ2-1, with 10 nucleotides matching TRBD2. This CDR3 is 18 amino acids long. Germline CDR1 KGHSH, CDR2 LQKENI. After removal of 3 bases from V and 0 bases from J, the junction contained 8 bases not matched to a gene. CDR3 nucleotide sequence: TGTGCCAGCTCACCTGGGGGACTAGCGTTGAGCTCCTACAATGAGCAGTTCTTC. Its translation: CASSPGGLALSSYNEQFF.

This sequence joins TRBV29-1 and TRBJ1-4; the D gene is possibly TRBD1 (5 bases). V was shortened by 5 bases and J by 3 bases, with 13 bases between the two germline ends. The CDR3 is 14 residues long. Germline V gene sequence: CDR1 SQVTM, CDR2 ANQGSEA. This CDR3 is CSVSAGPSNEKLFF. CDR3 nucleotide sequence: TGCAGCGTTTCGGCGGGACCGTCTAATGAAAAACTGTTTTTT.

The V call is TRBV7-8, the J call TRBJ1-4; maybe TRBD1 (5 bases). The CDR3 sequence is 16 residues long. Between the trimmed V and J ends, which lost 1 base and 7 bases, there was a span of 16 bases. Germline CDR1 reads SGHVS; CDR2 reads FQNEAQ. CDR3 DNA: TGTGCCAGCAGCTTAGAAGTGGGCAGGGTGGGTGAAAAACTGTTTTTT. This sequence encodes CASSLEVGRVGEKLFF.

The chain is built from TRBV2 and TRBJ2-7, with 14 bases aligning to TRBD2. Losses at the gene ends were 6 bases for V and 0 bases for J; bases not matched to a gene: 10. The CDR3 runs 18 residues. Germline V lookup: CDR1 SNHLY, CDR2 FYNNEI. The CDR3 bases are TGTGCCAGCAGACCTCCGGGGACTAGCGGGGGAAGCTCCTACGAGCAGTACTTC. It translates to CASRPPGTSGGSSYEQYF.

The gene calls are TRBV5-1 and TRBJ2-7; no firm D call. This CDR3 spans 14 amino acids. Germline-derived CDR1 and CDR2 are SGHRS and YFSETQ. V lost 0 bases, J lost 6 bases, and 13 bases lay in between. The DNA of the CDR3 is TGCGCCAGCAGCTTGGGGCAGGCCGTCCCCGAGCAGTACTTC. Amino acid sequence: CASSLGQAVPEQYF.

In its sample, this clone was seen a few times. The chain couples TRBV4-1 to TRBJ2-6; 7 bases match TRBD2. The germline V gene has CDR1 MGHRA and CDR2 YSYEKL. J lost 12 bases, V lost 4 bases, and 24 bases had no gene match. The CDR3 consists of 19 residues. CDR3 residues: CASSRSTSLFQTGPGVLTF. The DNA of the CDR3 is TGCGCCAGCAGCCGTTCGACTAGCCTCTTTCAGACGGGGCCAGGCGTCCTGACTTTC.

This clone was detected only a few times. CDR3 region: CASSPDRGRAKNIQYF. The CDR3 coding sequence is TGTGCCAGCAGCCCAGACAGGGGGCGAGCCAAAAACATTCAGTACTTC. V and J are TRBV7-3 and TRBJ2-4; 10 bases align to TRBD1. Germline V gene sequence: CDR1 SGHTA, CDR2 FQGTGA. V was pared by 5 bases and J by 0 bases, with 4 bases of the junction left unmatched. The CDR3 has 16 residues. Full variable domain (rest looked up from reference TRBV7-3 and TRBJ2-4): GAGVSQTPSNKVTEKGKYVELRCDPISGHTALYWYRQSLGQGPEFLIYFQGTGAADDSGLPNDRFFAVRPEGSVSTLKIQRTERGDSAVYLCASSPDRGRAKNIQYFGAGTRLSVL.

V gene TRBV6-6 combines with J gene TRBJ2-7; D might be TRBD1 (6 bases). Germline loops: CDR1 MNHNY, CDR2 SVGAGI (reference sequence). The CDR3 spans 15 residues. The V end was cut by 2 bases, the J end by 0 bases, with 11 bases between. The CDR3 spells CASSYAGTSSYEQYF. DNA of the CDR3: TGTGCCAGCAGTTACGCCGGGACAAGCTCCTACGAGCAGTACTTC.